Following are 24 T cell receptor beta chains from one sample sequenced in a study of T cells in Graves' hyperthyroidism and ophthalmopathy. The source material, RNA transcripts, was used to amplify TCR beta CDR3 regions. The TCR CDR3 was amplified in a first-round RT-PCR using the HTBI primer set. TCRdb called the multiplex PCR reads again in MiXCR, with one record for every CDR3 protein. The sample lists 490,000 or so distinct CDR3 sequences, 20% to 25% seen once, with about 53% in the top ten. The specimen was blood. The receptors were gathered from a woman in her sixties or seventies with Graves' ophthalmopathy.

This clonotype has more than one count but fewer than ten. CDR3 in amino acids: CASSGRGSGNTIYF. The CDR3 DNA follows: TGCGCCAGCAGCGGCCGGGGCTCTGGAAACACCATATATTTT. This chain joins TRBV5-1 and TRBJ1-3; the D is unclear. Germline V gives CDR1 SGHRS, CDR2 YFSETQ. The CDR3 is 14 residues long. The V end was cut by 4 bases, the J end by 0 bases, with 8 bases between. Using reference TRBV5-1 and TRBJ1-3 for the parts outside the CDR3, the full variable domain is KAGVTQTPRYLIKTRGQQVTLSCSPISGHRSVSWYQQTPGQGLQFLFEYFSETQRNKGNFPGRFSGRQFSNSRSEMNVSTLELGDSALYLCASSGRGSGNTIYFGEGSWLTVV.

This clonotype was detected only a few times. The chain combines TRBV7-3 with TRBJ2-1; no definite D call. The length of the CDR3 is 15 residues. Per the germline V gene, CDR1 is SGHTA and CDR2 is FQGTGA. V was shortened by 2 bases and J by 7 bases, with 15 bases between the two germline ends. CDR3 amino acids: CASSLEFARMNEQFF. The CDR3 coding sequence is TGTGCCAGCAGCTTAGAGTTCGCTAGAATGAATGAGCAGTTCTTC.

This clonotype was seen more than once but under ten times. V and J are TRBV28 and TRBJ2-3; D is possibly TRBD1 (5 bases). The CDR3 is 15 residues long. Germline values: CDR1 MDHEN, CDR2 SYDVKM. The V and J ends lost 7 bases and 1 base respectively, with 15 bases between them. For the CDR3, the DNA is TGTGCCAGCATTCCGTTGGACATCGGCACAGATACGCAGTATTTT. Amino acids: CASIPLDIGTDTQYF.

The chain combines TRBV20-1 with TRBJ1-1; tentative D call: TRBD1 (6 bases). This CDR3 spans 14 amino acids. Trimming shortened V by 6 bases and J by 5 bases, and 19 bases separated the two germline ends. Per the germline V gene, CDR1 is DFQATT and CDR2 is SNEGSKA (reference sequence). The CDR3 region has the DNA TGCAGTGCCTCGGATAGGGGGAGAGGAACTGAAGCTTTCTTT. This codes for CSASDRGRGTEAFF.

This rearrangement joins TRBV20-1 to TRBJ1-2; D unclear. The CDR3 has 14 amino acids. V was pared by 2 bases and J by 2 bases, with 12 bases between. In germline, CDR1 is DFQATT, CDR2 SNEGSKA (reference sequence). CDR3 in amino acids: CSARREGGNYGYTF. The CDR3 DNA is TGCAGTGCTAGAAGGGAGGGAGGCAACTATGGCTACACCTTC.

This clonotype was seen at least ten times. CDR3 protein: CASSLFVNTEAFF. The CDR3 region has the DNA TGTGCCAGCAGTTTGTTTGTGAACACTGAAGCTTTCTTT. This chain uses TRBV12-3 or TRBV12-4 with TRBJ1-1; no definite D call. The V and J ends lost 3 bases and 0 bases respectively, with 5 bases between them. This CDR3 has 13 amino acids.

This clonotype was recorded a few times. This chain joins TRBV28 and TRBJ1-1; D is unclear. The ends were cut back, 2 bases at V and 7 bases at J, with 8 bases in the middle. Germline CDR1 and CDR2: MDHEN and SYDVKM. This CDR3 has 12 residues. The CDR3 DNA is TGTGCCAGCAGTTTAGCTCAGAATGAAGCTTTCTTT. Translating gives CASSLAQNEAFF.

The CDR3 region has the DNA TGCAGTGCTAGAGAACCGACAGGGCATTCACCCCTCCACTTT. Translation: CSAREPTGHSPLHF. V and J are TRBV20-1 and TRBJ1-6, with 7 bases matching TRBD1. V dropped 0 bases and J dropped 8; count of bases not matched to a gene: 4. CDR1 and CDR2 from the germline V gene are DFQATT and SNEGSKA (reference sequence). CDR3 length equals 14 residues.

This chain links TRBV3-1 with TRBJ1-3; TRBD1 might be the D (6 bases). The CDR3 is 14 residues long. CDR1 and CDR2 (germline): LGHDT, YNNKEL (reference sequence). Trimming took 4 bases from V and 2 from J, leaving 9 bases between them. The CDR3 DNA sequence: TGTGCCAGCAGCCGAGAGGGGGCTGGAAACACCATATATTTT. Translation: CASSREGAGNTIYF. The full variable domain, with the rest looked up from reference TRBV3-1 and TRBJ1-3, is DTAVSQTPKYLVTQMGNDKSIKCEQNLGHDTMYWYKQDSKKFLKIMFSYNNKELIINETVPNRFSPKSPDKAHLNLHINSLELGDSAVYFCASSREGAGNTIYFGEGSWLTVV.

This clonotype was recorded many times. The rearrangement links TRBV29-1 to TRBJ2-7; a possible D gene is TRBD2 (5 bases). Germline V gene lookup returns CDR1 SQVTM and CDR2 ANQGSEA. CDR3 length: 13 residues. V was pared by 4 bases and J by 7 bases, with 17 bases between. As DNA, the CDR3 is TGCAGCGTTGCAGCGGCCCCCGTAAGGGAGCAGTACTTC. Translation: CSVAAAPVREQYF.

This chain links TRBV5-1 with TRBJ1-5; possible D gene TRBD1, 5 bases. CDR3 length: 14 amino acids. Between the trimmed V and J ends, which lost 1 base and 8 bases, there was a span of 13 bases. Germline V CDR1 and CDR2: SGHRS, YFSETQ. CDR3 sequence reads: CASSLTGPSEPQHF. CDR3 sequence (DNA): TGCGCCAGCAGCTTGACAGGTCCGTCTGAGCCCCAGCATTTT.

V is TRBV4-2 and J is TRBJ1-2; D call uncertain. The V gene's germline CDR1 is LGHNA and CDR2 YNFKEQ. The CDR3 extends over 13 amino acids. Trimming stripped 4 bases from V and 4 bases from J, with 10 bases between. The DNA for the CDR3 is TGTGCCAGCAGCCCGGGGAAGGGCTATGGCTACACCTTC. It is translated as CASSPGKGYGYTF.

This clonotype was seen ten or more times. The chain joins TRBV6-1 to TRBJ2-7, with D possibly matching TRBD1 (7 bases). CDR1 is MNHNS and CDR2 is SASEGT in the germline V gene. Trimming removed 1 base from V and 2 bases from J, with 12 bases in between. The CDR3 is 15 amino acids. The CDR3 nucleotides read TGTGCCAGCAGTGAAGGGCAGGGGGGCGCCTACGAGCAGTACTTC. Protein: CASSEGQGGAYEQYF.

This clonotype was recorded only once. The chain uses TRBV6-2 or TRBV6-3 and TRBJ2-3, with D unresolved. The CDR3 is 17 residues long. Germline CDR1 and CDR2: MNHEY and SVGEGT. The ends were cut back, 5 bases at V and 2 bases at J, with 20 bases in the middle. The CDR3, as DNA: TGTGCCAGCAGTGACCCCGGACGGACGTTATTCACAGATACGCAGTATTTT. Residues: CASSDPGRTLFTDTQYF.

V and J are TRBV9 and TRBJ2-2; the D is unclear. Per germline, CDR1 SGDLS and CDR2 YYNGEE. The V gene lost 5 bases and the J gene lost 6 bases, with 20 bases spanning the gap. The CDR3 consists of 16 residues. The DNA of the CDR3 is TGTGCCAGCAGTGCGCCCCCTCGGAAGGGCTCCGGGGAGCTGTTTTTT. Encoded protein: CASSAPPRKGSGELFF. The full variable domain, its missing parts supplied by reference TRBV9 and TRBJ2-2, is DSGVTQTPKHLITATGQRVTLRCSPRSGDLSVYWYQQSLDQGLQFLIQYYNGEERAKGNILERFSAQQFPDLHSELNLSSLELGDSALYFCASSAPPRKGSGELFFGEGSRLTVL.

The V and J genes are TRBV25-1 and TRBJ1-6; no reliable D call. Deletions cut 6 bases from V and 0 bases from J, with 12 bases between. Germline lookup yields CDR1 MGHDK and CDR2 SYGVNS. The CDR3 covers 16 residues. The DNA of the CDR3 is TGTGCCAGCAGCCCACCCTCCCACTCCTATAATTCACCCCTCCACTTT. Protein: CASSPPSHSYNSPLHF.

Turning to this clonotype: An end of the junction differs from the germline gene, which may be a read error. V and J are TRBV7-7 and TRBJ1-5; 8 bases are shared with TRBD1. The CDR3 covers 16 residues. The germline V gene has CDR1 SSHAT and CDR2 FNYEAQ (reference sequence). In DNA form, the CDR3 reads TGTGCTAGCAGCAAACAGGGGGGATATAGCAATCAGCCCCAGCATTTT. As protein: CASSKQGGYSNQPQHF.

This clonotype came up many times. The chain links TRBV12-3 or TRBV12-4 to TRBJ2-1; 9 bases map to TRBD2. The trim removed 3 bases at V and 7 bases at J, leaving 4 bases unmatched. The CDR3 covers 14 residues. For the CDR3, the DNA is TGTGCCAGCAGTTTTAGCGGGAGCGGGAATGAGCAGTTCTTC. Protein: CASSFSGSGNEQFF.

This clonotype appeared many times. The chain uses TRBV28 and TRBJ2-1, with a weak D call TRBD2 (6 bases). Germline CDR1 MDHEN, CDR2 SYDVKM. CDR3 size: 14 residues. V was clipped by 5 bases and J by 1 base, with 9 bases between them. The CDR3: CASSRGFSYNEQFF. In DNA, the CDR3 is TGTGCCAGCAGTCGGGGGTTTTCCTACAATGAGCAGTTCTTC.

The CDR3 DNA sequence: TGCGCCAGCAGCTTAGGTGTCAGGGGGTCCTACGAGCAGTACTTC. Its protein is CASSLGVRGSYEQYF. The chain joins TRBV5-1 to TRBJ2-7, with TRBD1 matching over 7 bases. The CDR3 has 15 amino acids. The V segment lost 2 bases and the J segment 1 base; nucleotides outside the gene matches: 6. In germline, CDR1 is SGHRS, CDR2 YFSETQ.

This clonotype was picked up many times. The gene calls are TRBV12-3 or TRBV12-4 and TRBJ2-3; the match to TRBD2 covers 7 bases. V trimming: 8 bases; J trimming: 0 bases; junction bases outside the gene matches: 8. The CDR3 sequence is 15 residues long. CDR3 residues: CASRASGASTDTQYF. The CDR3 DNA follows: TGTGCCAGCCGGGCTAGCGGAGCTAGCACAGATACGCAGTATTTT.

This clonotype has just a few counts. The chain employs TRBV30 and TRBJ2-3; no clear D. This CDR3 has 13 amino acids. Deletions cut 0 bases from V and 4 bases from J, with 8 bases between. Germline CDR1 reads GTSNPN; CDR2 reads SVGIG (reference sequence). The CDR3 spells CAWSVLPADTQYF. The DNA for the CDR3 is TGTGCCTGGAGTGTACTGCCCGCAGATACGCAGTATTTT.

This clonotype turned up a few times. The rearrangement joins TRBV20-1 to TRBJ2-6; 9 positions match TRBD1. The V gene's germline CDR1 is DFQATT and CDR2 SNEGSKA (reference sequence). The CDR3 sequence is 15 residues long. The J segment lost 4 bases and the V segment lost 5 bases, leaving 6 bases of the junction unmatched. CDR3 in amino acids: CSAGGDRAGANVLTF. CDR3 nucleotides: TGCAGTGCTGGGGGGGACAGGGCCGGGGCCAACGTCCTGACTTTC.

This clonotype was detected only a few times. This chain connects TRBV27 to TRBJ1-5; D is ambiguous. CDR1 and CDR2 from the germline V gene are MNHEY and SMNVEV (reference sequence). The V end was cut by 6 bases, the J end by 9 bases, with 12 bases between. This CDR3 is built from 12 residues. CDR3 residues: CASSYGYGPQHF. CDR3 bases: TGTGCCAGCAGCTATGGGTATGGGCCCCAGCATTTT.